These 3 T cell receptor beta chains originate from one sample sequenced in a study of blood T cell repertoires in COVID-19. The assay was immunoSEQ multiplex PCR, and TCRdb's table has in-frame clones only and misses some. The sample has a few hundred thousand clones, around 90% seen once. Sequencing was done on a sample of peripheral blood. Every receptor here comes from a woman aged 55-75 years with COVID-19, enrolled during active disease.

The V call is TRBV7-9, the J call TRBJ2-1; TRBD1 matches at 12 bases. The CDR3 has 15 amino acids. Germline V gives CDR1 SEHNR, CDR2 FQNEAQ (reference sequence). The junction had 6 bases not matched to a gene; V was cut back by 4 bases and J by 8 bases. CDR3 sequence: CASSSHGTGGDEQFF. The CDR3 nucleotides read TGTGCCAGCAGCTCCCACGGGACAGGGGGCGATGAGCAGTTCTTC.

The rearrangement uses TRBV19 and TRBJ1-5; 9 nucleotides align to TRBD1. CDR1 is LNHDA, CDR2 SQIVND, per germline (reference sequence). V shed 10 bases, J shed 4 bases, and the junction held 8 bases outside the gene matches. The length of the CDR3 is 14 residues. CDR3: CATGQGSGNQPQHF. The DNA of the CDR3 is TGTGCCACTGGACAGGGGAGCGGGAATCAGCCCCAGCATTTT.

This clone was found once. This chain connects TRBV19 to TRBJ1-5; tentatively, D is TRBD1 (6 bases). The CDR3 contains 13 residues. From germline, CDR1 is LNHDA and CDR2 SQIVND (reference sequence). The germline V and J ends were trimmed by 6 bases and 7 bases, with 13 bases remaining between them. The CDR3 reads CASSSQGNQPQHF. CDR3 DNA sequence: TGTGCCAGTAGCTCACAGGGTAACCAGCCCCAGCATTTT.